A single sample gave rise to the 17 T cell receptor beta chains below, sequenced in a study of CD8 T cells in ankylosing spondylitis. TCRdb used MiXCR to reprocess the 5' RACE reads, holding one entry per CDR3 protein. The table includes around 230,000 distinct CDR3 sequences, around 9.2% detected once. Sequenced material: blood, either unsorted or a sorted T cell fraction (not recorded which). Receptor source: a male donor with ankylosing spondylitis or in good health (not recorded which).

This clonotype was counted ten times or more. V is TRBV12-3 or TRBV12-4 and J is TRBJ1-3, with a possible D match to TRBD1 (5 bases). The CDR3 covers 15 residues. V was trimmed by 4 bases and J by 6 bases, leaving 16 bases between them. The CDR3 protein is CASSWSGTGENTIYF. The DNA of the CDR3 is TGTGCCAGCAGTTGGTCCGGGACCGGAGAAAACACCATATATTTT.

This clonotype was recorded many times. This chain connects TRBV7-6 to TRBJ2-1; possibly TRBD2 for D (6 bases). The CDR3 is 14 residues long. Deletions cut 1 base from V and 6 bases from J, with 10 bases between. From germline, CDR1 is SGHVS and CDR2 FNYEAQ. In nucleotides, the CDR3 is TGTGCCAGCAGCTTAGGGAGGGGTCTCAATGAGCAGTTCTTC. Translated, it gives CASSLGRGLNEQFF.

This clonotype was found many times. The V and J genes are TRBV27 and TRBJ2-4; TRBD1 agrees at 10 bases. Per the germline V gene, CDR1 is MNHEY and CDR2 is SMNVEV (reference sequence). The CDR3 contains 16 residues. V shed 5 bases, J shed 3 bases, and the junction held 7 bases outside the gene matches. DNA for the CDR3: TGTGCCAGCAGTCCGACAGGGGGCATGATCAAAAACATTCAGTACTTC. Translating gives CASSPTGGMIKNIQYF.

This clonotype was found many times. V and J are TRBV5-1 and TRBJ2-7; the D is unclear. The length of the CDR3 is 14 residues. Trimming left V 3 bases short and J 5 bases short, with 15 bases between. Germline CDR1 is SGHRS and CDR2 is YFSETQ. The CDR3 nucleotides read TGCGCCAGCAGCTCTCTCGGGCAGGCCCACGAGCAGTACTTC. It encodes CASSSLGQAHEQYF.

This clonotype was detected many times. The rearrangement uses TRBV4-3 and TRBJ1-2, with 8 positions matching TRBD1. Looked up from germline, CDR1 is LGHNA and CDR2 is YSLEER. This CDR3 region has 16 residues. The V and J ends lost 0 bases and 4 bases, in that order; junction bases with no gene match: 7. As DNA, the CDR3 is TGCGCCAGCAGCCAAGATCATCCAGGACAGGGCTATGGCTACACCTTC. Its translation is CASSQDHPGQGYGYTF.

The chain couples TRBV11-2 to TRBJ2-1; D unresolved. This CDR3 spans 13 amino acids. Trimming stripped 5 bases from V and 8 bases from J, with 13 bases between. The germline V gene has CDR1 SGHAT and CDR2 FQNNGV. CDR3 DNA: TGTGCCAGCAGCGGGCGAACAGCCCATGAGCAGTTCTTC. Its translation: CASSGRTAHEQFF.

This clonotype has at least ten counts. The DNA for the CDR3 is TGCAGCGTTTCGACTTTCACAGCAAACACTGAAGCTTTCTTT. It is translated as CSVSTFTANTEAFF. The V call is TRBV29-1, the J call TRBJ1-1, with D uncertain. CDR3 length: 14 residues. Trimming shortened V by 5 bases and J by 2 bases, and 15 bases separated the two germline ends. CDR1 SQVTM and CDR2 ANQGSEA come from the germline V gene. The full variable domain, with the rest looked up from reference TRBV29-1 and TRBJ1-1, is SAVISQKPSRDICQRGTSLTIQCQVDSQVTMMFWYRQQPGQSLTLIATANQGSEATYESGFVIDKFPISRPNLTFSTLTVSNMSPEDSSIYLCSVSTFTANTEAFFGQGTRLTVV.

V and J are TRBV7-3 and TRBJ2-5, with D maybe TRBD2 (5 bases). Trimming removed 0 bases from V and 3 bases from J, with 5 bases in between. Looked up from germline, CDR1 is SGHTA and CDR2 is FQGTGA. This CDR3 spans 13 amino acids. CDR3: CASSLTSEETQYF. CDR3 DNA: TGTGCCAGCAGCTTAACTAGCGAAGAGACCCAGTACTTC.

Many counts were recorded for this clonotype. This rearrangement joins TRBV6-1 to TRBJ1-5, with D unclear. This CDR3 has 11 amino acids. The germline V and J ends were trimmed by 3 bases and 7 bases, with 4 bases remaining between them. Germline V lookup: CDR1 MNHNS, CDR2 SASEGT. This chain's CDR3 is CASSDPQPQHF. The CDR3 bases are TGTGCCAGCAGTGACCCGCAGCCCCAGCATTTT.

This clonotype was observed many times. This chain connects TRBV4-2 to TRBJ2-1; D possibly corresponds to TRBD2 (6 bases). Germline CDR1 is LGHNA and CDR2 is YNFKEQ. The CDR3 length is 15 residues. Trimming pared 1 base from V and 8 bases from J, leaving 15 bases between. CDR3 DNA sequence: TGTGCCAGCAGCCAAGGCAACGGTGGGGAGGATGAGCAGTTCTTC. Translation: CASSQGNGGEDEQFF.

This clonotype was observed many times. The gene calls are TRBV7-2 and TRBJ2-7; D unresolved. In germline, CDR1 is SGHTA, CDR2 FQGNSA. V was clipped by 2 bases and J by 2 bases, with 10 bases between them. The CDR3 runs 14 residues. CDR3 sequence reads: CASSLTGAPYEQYF. CDR3 nucleotides: TGTGCCAGCAGCTTAACGGGCGCCCCCTACGAGCAGTACTTC.

Ten or more counts support this clonotype. The chain combines TRBV10-3 with TRBJ2-1; TRBD2 might be the D (5 bases). Germline V gene lookup returns CDR1 ENHRY and CDR2 SYGVKD. Trimming pared 2 bases from V and 6 bases from J, leaving 17 bases between. CDR3 length: 16 residues. CDR3 DNA: TGTGCCATCAGTGAGCCCCGCAGTGGAGGTTCCAATGAGCAGTTCTTC. It codes for CAISEPRSGGSNEQFF.

This clonotype was seen repeatedly, ten times or more. The CDR3 spells CASSVGGNSGNTIYF. CDR3 DNA sequence: TGTGCCAGCAGCGTAGGGGGGAACTCTGGAAACACCATATATTTT. The genes are TRBV9 and TRBJ1-3; D is perhaps TRBD1 (5 bases). Trimming shortened V by 0 bases and J by 0 bases, and 7 bases separated the two germline ends. CDR3 length: 15 amino acids. Looked up from germline, CDR1 is SGDLS and CDR2 is YYNGEE.

This clonotype was counted ten times or more. The chain joins TRBV5-5 to TRBJ2-2; 9 bases match TRBD1. The trim removed 4 bases at V and 7 bases at J, leaving 8 bases unmatched. CDR1 SGHKS and CDR2 YYEKEE come from the germline V gene (reference sequence). The CDR3 is 15 amino acids. CDR3 loop: CASSRITGGGGELFF. DNA of the CDR3: TGTGCCAGCAGCCGGATCACAGGGGGCGGCGGGGAGCTGTTTTTT.

This clonotype came up many times. This sequence joins TRBV12-3 or TRBV12-4 and TRBJ2-7; D may match TRBD1 or TRBD2 (5 bases each). With 1 base removed from V and 5 bases from J, the gap between germline ends came to 6 bases. This CDR3 comprises 12 residues. The CDR3 region is CASSLVGDEQYF. The CDR3 bases are TGTGCCAGCAGTTTAGTGGGGGACGAGCAGTACTTC.

The rearrangement links TRBV5-6 to TRBJ1-6; 9 bases line up with TRBD1. The J segment lost 7 bases and the V segment lost 2 bases, leaving 7 bases of the junction unmatched. CDR3 length: 16 amino acids. Germline loops: CDR1 SGHDT, CDR2 YYEEEE. CDR3: CASSFIPQGANSPLHF. In nucleotides, the CDR3 is TGTGCCAGCAGCTTCATTCCACAGGGGGCCAATTCACCCCTCCACTTT.

This clonotype was seen ten or more times. V and J are TRBV10-3 and TRBJ2-1; 10 bases agree with TRBD1. Germline V lookup: CDR1 ENHRY, CDR2 SYGVKD. V dropped 6 bases and J dropped 5; count of bases not matched to a gene: 4. This CDR3 region has 14 residues. The CDR3 DNA sequence: TGTGCCATCAGCCCGGGACAGGGGCACAATGAGCAGTTCTTC. Translating gives CAISPGQGHNEQFF.